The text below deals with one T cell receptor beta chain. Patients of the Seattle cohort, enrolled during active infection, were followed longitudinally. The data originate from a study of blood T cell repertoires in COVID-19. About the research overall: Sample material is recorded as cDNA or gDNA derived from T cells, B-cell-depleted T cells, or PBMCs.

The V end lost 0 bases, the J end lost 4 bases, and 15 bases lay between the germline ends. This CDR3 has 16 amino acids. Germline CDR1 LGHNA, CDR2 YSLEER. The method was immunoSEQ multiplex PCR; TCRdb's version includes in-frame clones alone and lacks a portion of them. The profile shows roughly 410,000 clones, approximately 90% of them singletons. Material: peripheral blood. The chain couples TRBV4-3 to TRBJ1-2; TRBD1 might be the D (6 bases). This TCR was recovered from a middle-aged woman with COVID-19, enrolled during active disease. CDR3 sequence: CASSQDRAGAGYGYTF. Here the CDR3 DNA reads TGCGCCAGCAGCCAAGATCGGGCAGGGGCGGGCTATGGCTACACCTTC.